Reported below is one T cell receptor (beta chain). This specimen belongs to a study of tumor-infiltrating lymphocytes in primary liver carcinoma. From unsorted bulk tissue weighing roughly 17-34 mg, DNA and RNA were co-extracted. Tumor samples all exceeded 75% viable tumor cells. From about 0.45 ug total RNA, TCR beta cDNA was generated with a primer in the constant region. Researchers made the TCR beta libraries by running three nested multiplex PCR rounds with slightly modified ARM-PCR. With TRBV1-TRBV30 forward primers and a C-beta reverse primer, the first two PCR rounds were run for roughly 10 cycles each. TCRdb fed the multiplex PCR reads into MiXCR, producing one record per CDR3 protein. Of roughly 20,000 distinct CDR3 sequences in the sample, 60% to 80% were seen once. CDR3 size: 15 residues. V was pared by 3 bases and J by 7 bases, with 19 bases between. In germline, CDR1 is SGHDN, CDR2 FVKESK.

What was sequenced was liver tumor tissue from sampling region 1. As for subset: tumor region T1, superior pole. This receptor was taken from a woman in her twenties or thirties with primary liver carcinoma and hepatitis B virus infection. The chain recombines TRBV14 with TRBJ2-7, with a weak D call TRBD2 (5 bases). The CDR3: CASSQAAVTNYEQYF. The CDR3, as DNA: TGTGCCAGCAGCCAGGCGGCGGTGACTAACTATGAGCAGTACTTC.